Listed below are T cell receptor beta chains from one sample, sequenced in a study of blood T cell repertoires in COVID-19. Libraries were prepared by immunoSEQ multiplex PCR; TCRdb keeps only in-frame clonotypes and omits some of them. Here the sample spans about 170,000 clones, 65% to 85% being singletons. The sequencing sample was made of peripheral blood. These receptor sequences come from a man in his sixties or seventies with active or convalescent COVID-19. CDR3s include the opening cysteine and the closing phenylalanine or tryptophan. The order of the fields is V gene, J gene, clone size, D gene, CDR3 DNA, CDR3 protein. A D gene is named only where the DNA matches it firmly. A clone size is listed for some rows: how often the clone was seen (once, few, many), or a class if it is expanded.

V: TRBV15; J: TRBJ1-5; size: -; D: -; DNA: TGTGCCACCAGCACCAGCCACCAGGGTTATCAGCCCCAGCATTTT; CDR3: CATSTSHQGYQPQHF
V: TRBV7-3; J: TRBJ2-1; size: -; D: TRBD2; DNA: TGTGCCAGCAGCCCGAGGACTAGCGGGAGTTATGAGCAGTTCTTC; CDR3: CASSPRTSGSYEQFF
V: TRBV18; J: TRBJ1-5; size: -; D: TRBD1; DNA: TGTGCCAGCTCACCGAATACAGGGGGTAGTAGCAATCAGCCCCAGCATTTT; CDR3: CASSPNTGGSSNQPQHF
V: TRBV5-1; J: TRBJ2-5; size: -; D: -; DNA: TGCGCCAGCAGCCCCCATTTTACGGGAGAACAGACCCAGTACTTC; CDR3: CASSPHFTGEQTQYF
V: TRBV27; J: TRBJ2-1; size: -; D: -; DNA: -; CDR3: CASSRAGQQVGNEQFF
V: TRBV7-2; J: TRBJ2-2; size: -; D: TRBD1; DNA: TGTGCCAGCAGCTTAGTAGTCGGGACAGGGATTACCGGGGAGCTGTTTTTT; CDR3: CASSLVVGTGITGELFF
V: TRBV7-7; J: TRBJ2-1; size: -; D: -; DNA: TGTGCTAGCAGCTCGAACTTTGGAAGGGGCTACAATGAGCAGTTCTTC; CDR3: CASSSNFGRGYNEQFF
V: TRBV18; J: TRBJ1-1; size: once; D: -; DNA: TGTGCCAGCTCACCACCGAGTGTCCGGGACACTGAAGCTTTCTTT; CDR3: CASSPPSVRDTEAFF
V: TRBV19; J: TRBJ1-5; size: many; D: -; DNA: TGTGCCAGTAGCCCGGGATTTAGCAATCAGCCCCAGCATTTT; CDR3: CASSPGFSNQPQHF
V: TRBV5-6; J: TRBJ2-7; size: -; D: TRBD2; DNA: TGTGCCAGCAGCGCGCGCGGGGGTAGGGGACTCGAGCAGTACTTC; CDR3: CASSARGGRGLEQYF
V: TRBV9; J: TRBJ2-2; size: -; D: -; DNA: TGTGCCAGCAGCCCCCGGCAGGCGCACCTTTCTTGGGAGCTGTTTTTT; CDR3: CASSPRQAHLSWELFF
V: TRBV7-9; J: TRBJ1-1; size: -; D: TRBD1; DNA: TGTGCCAGCAGCACACAGGGGGCGGGAACTGAAGCTTTCTTT; CDR3: CASSTQGAGTEAFF
V: TRBV25-1; J: TRBJ2-5; size: once; D: TRBD2; DNA: TGTGCCAGCAGTGTGATAGCGGGACGAGAGACCCAGTACTTC; CDR3: CASSVIAGRETQYF
V: TRBV7-6; J: TRBJ1-2; size: -; D: -; DNA: TGTGCCAGCAGCCCTTATACTGGGGGCTCTGGCTACACCTTC; CDR3: CASSPYTGGSGYTF
V: TRBV28; J: TRBJ1-5; size: -; D: TRBD1; DNA: TGTGCCAGCAGTCCCGGACAGGGGGCGGTTCAGCCCCAGCATTTT; CDR3: CASSPGQGAVQPQHF
V: TRBV27; J: TRBJ2-2; size: -; D: TRBD1; DNA: TGTGCCAGCAGTTTCAGGACAGGGGGCGTGATGAGCACCGGGGAGCTGTTTTTT; CDR3: CASSFRTGGVMSTGELFF
V: TRBV15; J: TRBJ1-6; size: -; D: -; DNA: TGTGCCACCAGTGGCGGTCCCCAAGGGGTCCTCCACTTT; CDR3: CATSGGPQGVLHF
V: TRBV7-2; J: TRBJ1-2; size: -; D: -; DNA: TGTGCCAGCAGCAAAACGGGACAAGACTATGGCTACACCTTC; CDR3: CASSKTGQDYGYTF
V: TRBV6-5; J: TRBJ2-1; size: -; D: -; DNA: TGTGCCAGCAGTTACGGGGGCCTCTCCTACAATGAGCAGTTCTTC; CDR3: CASSYGGLSYNEQFF
V: TRBV4-3; J: TRBJ1-2; size: -; D: -; DNA: TGCGCCAGCAGCCAAGGAAGGAGGACAGCTAACTATGGCTACACCTTC; CDR3: CASSQGRRTANYGYTF
V: TRBV4-3; J: TRBJ1-4; size: -; D: -; DNA: TGCGCCAGCAGCCAAGGAGTAACCCGGGGTTTCCTGTTTTTT; CDR3: CASSQGVTRGFLFF
V: TRBV11-2; J: TRBJ2-3; size: -; D: TRBD1; DNA: TGTGCCAGCAGCTTATGGGACAGGGGGGATACGCAGTATTTT; CDR3: CASSLWDRGDTQYF
V: TRBV3-1/TRBV3-2; J: TRBJ1-1; size: once; D: TRBD1; DNA: TGTGCCAGCAGCCAAGGCAACAGGGGAACTGAAGCTTTCTTT; CDR3: CASSQGNRGTEAFF